This T cell receptor beta chain was recorded in a study of beta chain features in type 1 diabetes. The sequenced template was cDNA made from the entire isolated RNA. Clones were sequenced by immunoSEQ multiplex PCR, and TCRdb holds only the in-frame ones, with some missing. Among some 100,000 clones listed, roughly 40% were seen once. This clone has a handful of counts. The TCR was taken from a woman younger than 30 in good health. The sequenced sample was stem cell memory CD4+ T cells from blood.

The CDR3: CATSGGFSNQPQHF. CDR3 in DNA: TGTGCCACCAGCGGGGGGTTTAGCAATCAGCCCCAGCATTTT. This chain connects TRBV15 to TRBJ1-5; a possible D gene is TRBD1 (5 bases). The CDR3 has 14 residues. Trimming took off 5 bases at V and 0 bases at J, with 8 bases between the two ends. CDR1 is LNHNV, CDR2 YYDKDF, per germline (reference sequence).